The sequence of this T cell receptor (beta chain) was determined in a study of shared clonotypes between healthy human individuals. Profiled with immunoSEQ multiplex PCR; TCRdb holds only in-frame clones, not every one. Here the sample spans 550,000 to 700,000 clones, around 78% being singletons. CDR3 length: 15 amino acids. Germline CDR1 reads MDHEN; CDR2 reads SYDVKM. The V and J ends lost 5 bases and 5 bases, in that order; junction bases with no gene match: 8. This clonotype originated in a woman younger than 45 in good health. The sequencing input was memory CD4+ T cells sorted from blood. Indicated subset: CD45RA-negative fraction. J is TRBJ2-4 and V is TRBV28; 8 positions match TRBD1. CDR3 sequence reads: CASSRTDRVQNIQYF. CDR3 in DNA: TGTGCCAGCAGTCGGACGGACAGGGTACAAAACATTCAGTACTTC.